This TCR beta chain stems from a study of blood T cell repertoires in COVID-19. Here immunoSEQ multiplex PCR was the method, and the copy in TCRdb shows in-frame clones only, minus some. The sample includes 200,000 to 250,000 clones, 87% seen only once; the top ten take approximately 10%. This sequence was found in a man under 40 who had recovered from COVID-19. The sequenced sample was PBMCs or T cells enriched from blood (not recorded which).

The CDR3 DNA is TGTGCCAGCAGCTTTTTTGGGACTAGGCCCTACAATGAGCAGTTCTTC. Translated: CASSFFGTRPYNEQFF. The rearrangement links TRBV11-2 to TRBJ2-1; 8 bases agree with TRBD2. The CDR3 spans 16 residues. Per germline, CDR1 SGHAT and CDR2 FQNNGV. V dropped 3 bases and J dropped 2; count of bases not matched to a gene: 6.